The subject of this entry is one TCR beta chain. CDR1 and CDR2 (germline): KGHSH, LQKENI. Trimming shortened V by 5 bases and J by 5 bases, and 13 bases separated the two germline ends. CDR3 length equals 14 residues. The entry originates in a study of cytomegalovirus exposure and HLA in healthy donors. Turning to the study itself: Genetic ancestry analysis placed about 80% of the 300 to 500 donors that were genotyped in the Caucasian-associated cluster.

Both 60 Vbeta primers and 13 Jbeta primers went into the PCR. Sequencing was performed with immunoSEQ multiplex PCR; in TCRdb, only in-frame clones are kept and a portion is missing. This sample yields 150,000 to 200,000 clones, of which just under 80% are seen a single time; 9% to 10% belongs to the top ten. The sequencing input was PBMCs. This chain uses TRBV18 with TRBJ2-1, with TRBD1 as a possible D gene (6 bases). This sequence originates from a man between 18 and 35 years old in good health and CMV-seropositive. The CDR3 coding sequence is TGTGCCAGCTCAGGACGACAGGCGCACAATGAGCAGTTCTTC. It encodes CASSGRQAHNEQFF.